Following are 8 T cell receptor beta chains from one sample sequenced in a study of CD8 T cells in Susac syndrome. RNA in amounts of about 0.5 to 1 ug was reverse transcribed with random hexamers. TCRdb recomputed calls from the immunoSEQ multiplex PCR reads with MiXCR, one row per CDR3 protein. The sample consists of around 200,000 distinct CDR3 sequences, about 93% of them appearing once. Sequenced material: CD8+ T cells from PBMCs. The receptors stem from a human donor with multiple sclerosis.

The chain recombines TRBV2 with TRBJ1-5, with 9 bases identical to TRBD1. There are 12 residues in the CDR3. CDR1 SNHLY and CDR2 FYNNEI come from the germline V gene. J was trimmed by 9 bases and V by 9 bases; bases with no gene match: 6. In nucleotides, the CDR3 is TGTGCCAGAGGGACAGGGACTACGCCCCAGCATTTT. Its protein product is CARGTGTTPQHF.

J is TRBJ2-7 and V is TRBV7-8; 8 nucleotides match TRBD1. The CDR3 covers 12 residues. Looked up from germline, CDR1 is SGHVS and CDR2 is FQNEAQ. J was trimmed by 7 bases and V by 7 bases; bases with no gene match: 6. CDR3 sequence: CASNRQGNEQYF. The CDR3 DNA follows: TGTGCCAGCAACAGACAGGGGAATGAGCAGTACTTC.

The chain uses TRBV6-5 and TRBJ2-5, with 7 positions matching TRBD1. Trimming removed 5 bases from V and 5 bases from J; junction bases left unmatched: 5. The germline V gene has CDR1 MNHEY and CDR2 SVGAGI. The CDR3 totals 13 residues. CDR3 sequence: CASSPTGPETQYF. CDR3 DNA sequence: TGTGCCAGCAGTCCGACAGGGCCGGAGACCCAGTACTTC.

V gene TRBV7-2 combines with J gene TRBJ2-5; no clear D. This CDR3 has 14 residues. CDR1 is SGHTA and CDR2 is FQGNSA in the germline V gene. Trimming shortened V by 1 base and J by 0 bases, and 6 bases separated the two germline ends. The CDR3 DNA reads TGTGCCAGCAGCTTAGGACCGTACCAAGAGACCCAGTACTTC. Translating gives CASSLGPYQETQYF.

This sequence joins TRBV15 and TRBJ2-1; possibly TRBD2 for D (6 bases). The V end lost 0 bases, the J end lost 8 bases, and 14 bases lay between the germline ends. This CDR3 spans 15 amino acids. The germline V gene encodes CDR1 LNHNV and CDR2 YYDKDF (reference sequence). The CDR3 DNA follows: TGTGCCACCAGCAGAGATCCTGCGGGAAGGGATGAGCAGTTCTTC. Translation gives CATSRDPAGRDEQFF.

CDR3 region: CASSPTGLGAADNEQFF. CDR3 DNA: TGTGCCAGCAGCCCCACAGGGTTGGGGGCCGCGGACAATGAGCAGTTCTTC. The chain carries TRBV9 and TRBJ2-1; D perhaps matches TRBD1 (6 bases). Per germline, CDR1 SGDLS and CDR2 YYNGEE. Deletions cut 4 bases from V and 5 bases from J, with 22 bases between. The CDR3 length is 17 residues.

The chain carries TRBV6-1 and TRBJ2-5; unclear D gene. V dropped 7 bases and J dropped 1 base, with 16 bases sitting between them. The germline V gene encodes CDR1 MNHNS and CDR2 SASEGT. The CDR3 extends over 15 amino acids. Here the CDR3 DNA reads TGTGCCAGCACCGATACCCCAGCTCCCCAAGAGACCCAGTACTTC. It yields the protein CASTDTPAPQETQYF.

This clonotype has just one count. V usage is TRBV23-1 and J usage is TRBJ2-7; D unclear. TRBV23-1 is designated an ORF whose function remains uncertain. There are 10 residues in the CDR3. V was trimmed by 7 bases and J by 6 bases, leaving 7 bases between them. The CDR3 here is CASIRSEQYF. The DNA of the CDR3 is TGCGCCAGCATTAGAAGCGAGCAGTACTTC.